This note documents a single T cell receptor beta chain sequence. Trimming took 1 base from V and 1 from J; bases not matched to a gene: 11. The CDR3 has 19 amino acids. Germline-derived CDR1 and CDR2 are SGHTA and FQGTGA. This sample was taken from a study of blood T cells in healthy people across ages. The use of a sample-barcoded 5' primer and a J-beta primer mix characterized a second PCR of roughly 7 to 11 cycles. TCRdb re-analysed the 5' RACE reads in MiXCR, keeping a single row per CDR3 protein. The sample holds around 1,000,000 distinct CDR3 sequences, approximately 38% seen once. V gene TRBV7-3 combines with J gene TRBJ2-3; 10 nucleotides line up with TRBD2. The TCR comes from a man aged 18 to 29 in good health. The sample consisted of blood. CDR3: CASSLKSLAGEGGTDTQYF. In DNA form, the CDR3 reads TGTGCCAGCAGCTTAAAGAGCCTAGCGGGGGAAGGGGGCACAGATACGCAGTATTTT.